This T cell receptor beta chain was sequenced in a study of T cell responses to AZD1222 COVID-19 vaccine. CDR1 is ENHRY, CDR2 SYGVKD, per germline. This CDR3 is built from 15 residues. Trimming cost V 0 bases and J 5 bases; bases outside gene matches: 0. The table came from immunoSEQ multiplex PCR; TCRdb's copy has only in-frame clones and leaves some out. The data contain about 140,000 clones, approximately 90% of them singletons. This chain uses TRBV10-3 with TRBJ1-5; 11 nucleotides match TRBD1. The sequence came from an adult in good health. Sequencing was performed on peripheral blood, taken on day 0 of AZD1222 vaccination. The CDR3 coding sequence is TGTGCCATCAGTGAGTCGGGACAGGGGGATCAGCCCCAGCATTTT. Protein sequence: CAISESGQGDQPQHF.